A selection of T cell receptor beta chains follows, all from one sample in a study of Graves' ophthalmopathy and Graves' hyperthyroidism. TCRdb recomputed calls from the multiplex PCR reads with MiXCR, one row per CDR3 protein. The sample includes hundreds of thousands of distinct CDR3 sequences, approximately 21% seen only once; the top ten take 2.5% to 3.5%. Specimen: peripheral blood. Every receptor here comes from a woman aged 18-29 years with stable Graves' hyperthyroidism. The CDR3 runs from the conserved cysteine through the conserved F or W. A D gene is named only where the DNA matches it firmly. Clone size is not always given. Where it is, it says once, few, many or a class for expanded clones.

>many|TRBJ1-2|TRBV9|TRBD1|14
CASSAGQVNYGYTF
TGTGCCAGCAGCGCCGGACAGGTCAACTATGGCTACACCTTC
>few|TRBJ2-5|TRBV5-1|NA|14
CASRLGGGAQTQYF
TGCGCCAGCAGACTTGGAGGGGGGGCGCAGACCCAGTACTTC
>many|TRBJ1-1|TRBV24-1|NA|15
CAAKVRRALNTEAFF
TGTGCCGCTAAAGTCCGGAGGGCCCTGAACACTGAAGCTTTCTTT
>many|TRBJ2-4|TRBV5-1|NA|13
CASSLAMENIQYF
TGCGCCAGCAGCTTGGCCATGGAGAACATTCAGTACTTC
>many|TRBJ2-7|TRBV6-2/TRBV6-3|TRBD2|13
CASSYGREYEQYF
TGTGCCAGCAGTTACGGGCGGGAGTACGAGCAGTACTTC
>NA|TRBJ1-2|TRBV19|NA|13
CASSIQENYGYTF
TGTGCCAGTAGTATCCAGGAGAACTATGGCTACACCTTC
>NA|TRBJ1-1|TRBV5-1|TRBD1|14
CASSGTGANTEAFF
TGCGCCAGCAGCGGAACAGGGGCGAACACTGAAGCTTTCTTT
>many|TRBJ1-6|TRBV10-3|NA|15
CAIRNSQEGDSPLHF
TGTGCCATAAGGAACTCACAGGAGGGGGATTCACCCCTCCACTTT
>many|TRBJ2-7|TRBV6-5|TRBD1|16
CASSYSLMTGKSEQYF
TGTGCCAGCAGTTACTCGTTAATGACAGGGAAAAGCGAGCAGTACTTC
>few|TRBJ2-4|TRBV5-1|NA|14
CASSPDRFQNIKYF
TGCGCCAGCAGCCCTGACAGATTCCAAAACATTAAGTACTTC
>NA|TRBJ1-2|TRBV7-9|NA|14
CASSLVGYSYGYTF
TGTGCCAGCAGCTTAGTGGGTTATAGTTATGGCTACACCTTC
>many|TRBJ2-7|TRBV28|NA|15
CASSLLDSTTYEQYF
TGTGCCAGCAGTTTGCTAGACTCAACTACCTACGAGCAGTACTTC
>once|TRBJ2-5|TRBV6-2/TRBV6-3|NA|15
CASSPRAWRGETQYF
TGTGCCAGCAGCCCCCGGGCTTGGAGGGGGGAGACCCAGTACTTC
>many|TRBJ1-2|TRBV7-9|TRBD1|15
CASSLGYRDRDGYTF
TGTGCCAGCAGCTTAGGGTACCGGGACAGAGATGGCTACACCTTC
>NA|TRBJ2-7|TRBV29-1|TRBD2|14
CSAASGENSYEQYF
TGCAGCGCCGCCAGCGGGGAGAACTCCTACGAGCAGTACTTC
>many|TRBJ1-2|TRBV6-1|NA|14
CASSPGTHNYGYTF
TGTGCCAGCAGTCCCGGGACTCACAACTATGGCTACACCTTC
>few|TRBJ2-5|TRBV7-2|NA|16
CASSPRRTTIQETQYF
TGTGCCAGCAGCCCCCGACGGACGACAATCCAAGAGACCCAGTACTTC
>many|TRBJ1-1|TRBV6-5|NA|12
CATRQDNTEAFF
TGTGCCACCAGACAGGATAACACTGAAGCTTTCTTT
>many|TRBJ2-5|TRBV12-3/TRBV12-4|TRBD1|13
CASSPTGRETQYF
TGTGCCAGCAGTCCGACAGGGAGAGAGACCCAGTACTTC
>NA|TRBJ1-2|TRBV7-3|TRBD1|13
CASSLTQGALYTF
TGTGCCAGCAGCTTGACACAGGGGGCCCTCTACACCTTC
>many|TRBJ1-1|TRBV28|NA|14
CASSLRTRGTEAFF
TGTGCCAGCAGTTTGCGGACCCGGGGGACTGAAGCTTTCTTT
>NA|TRBJ2-5|TRBV29-1|TRBD1|12
CSVATGQETQYF
TGCAGCGTTGCGACAGGGCAAGAGACCCAGTACTTC
>many|TRBJ2-7|TRBV20-1|NA|13
CSASSRVSYEQYF
TGCAGTGCGAGTAGCAGGGTTAGCTACGAGCAGTACTTC
>many|TRBJ2-5|TRBV19|NA|15
CASRPANGNQETQYF
TGTGCCAGTAGGCCAGCTAACGGGAACCAAGAGACCCAGTACTTC
>many|TRBJ1-1|TRBV6-5|NA|15
CASSYSLTLNTEAFF
TGTGCCAGCAGTTACTCCCTTACACTGAACACTGAAGCTTTCTTT
>many|TRBJ2-5|TRBV11-2|NA|15
CASSFQTGRQEAQYF
TGTGCCAGCAGCTTTCAAACCGGACGGCAAGAGGCCCAGTACTTC
>many|TRBJ1-1|TRBV30|NA|13
CAWSVGGGQRAFF
TGTGCCTGGAGTGTAGGGGGAGGACAGAGGGCTTTCTTT
>many|TRBJ2-7|TRBV3-1|NA|12
CASSQTPYEQYF
TGTGCCAGCAGCCAAACACCCTACGAGCAGTACTTC
>many|TRBJ2-7|TRBV7-3|NA|13
CASSPTGKGEQYF
TGTGCCAGCAGTCCAACAGGGAAGGGCGAGCAGTACTTC
>once|TRBJ1-2|TRBV7-9|TRBD1|14
CASSHRDSSYGYTF
TGTGCCAGCAGTCACCGGGACAGTTCATATGGCTACACCTTC
>many|TRBJ1-1|TRBV6-5|NA|13
CASSIPGATEAFF
TGTGCCAGCAGTATACCCGGGGCCACTGAAGCTTTCTTT
>many|TRBJ2-7|TRBV6-2/TRBV6-3|NA|15
CASSWLQGSSYEQYF
TGTGCCAGCAGTTGGCTGCAAGGGAGCTCCTACGAGCAGTACTTC
>many|TRBJ2-5|TRBV24-1|NA|17
CATSDLLGQGMRETQYF
TGTGCCACCAGTGATTTGCTGGGCCAGGGGATGAGAGAGACCCAGTACTTC
>few|TRBJ1-1|TRBV29-1|NA|17
CSVERGRSRDVDTEAFF
TGCAGCGTTGAAAGAGGCCGTAGCCGGGACGTAGACACTGAAGCTTTCTTT
>many|TRBJ2-5|TRBV6-1|NA|16
CASSDRQVWGQETQYF
TGTGCCAGCAGTGACCGACAGGTGTGGGGCCAAGAGACCCAGTACTTC
>NA|TRBJ2-5|TRBV19|TRBD1|15
CASSMFTGGRETQYF
TGTGCCAGTAGTATGTTCACAGGGGGGCGGGAGACCCAGTACTTC
>many|TRBJ2-2|TRBV15|NA|12
CATSREGRELFF
TGTGCCACCAGCAGAGAGGGTCGGGAGCTGTTTTTT
>NA|TRBJ1-1|TRBV7-3|TRBD1|16
CASSSSGGRIGTEAFF
TGTGCCAGCAGCTCCTCAGGGGGCAGGATAGGTACTGAAGCTTTCTTT
>many|TRBJ2-7|TRBV29-1|NA|12
CSVVPGRGEQYF
TGCAGCGTCGTCCCAGGGCGCGGCGAGCAGTACTTC
>once|TRBJ1-2|TRBV2|NA|14
CASKGRGYPTGYTF
TGTGCCAGCAAGGGTCGGGGTTATCCTACCGGCTACACCTTC